One sample yielded the 24 T cell receptor beta chains listed below, sequenced in a study of blood T cell repertoires in COVID-19. Data came from immunoSEQ multiplex PCR; TCRdb stores just in-frame clones and leaves some out. The sample gives about 160,000 clones, around 80% of which show up once; around 15% is in the top ten. Source material: peripheral blood. These receptors were collected from a human donor with acute or convalescent COVID-19. The donor label of this sample is uncertain.

There are a few counts of this clone. J is TRBJ2-3 and V is TRBV6-5; 7 bases are shared with TRBD2. The V segment lost 7 bases and the J segment 4 bases; nucleotides outside the gene matches: 8. This CDR3 has 14 residues. The germline V gene encodes CDR1 MNHEY and CDR2 SVGAGI. The CDR3, as DNA: TGTGCCAGCACCAGGGAGGGGTTCGCAGATACGCAGTATTTT. It translates to CASTREGFADTQYF.

This chain joins TRBV3-1 (or the pseudogene TRBV3-2) and TRBJ1-2, with D tentatively TRBD1 (6 bases). CDR1 is LGHDT, CDR2 YNNKEL, per germline (reference sequence). This CDR3 is 16 amino acids long. The ends were cut back, 3 bases at V and 7 bases at J, with 21 bases in the middle. CDR3 sequence: CASSQEQGWVGRGYTF. Here the CDR3 DNA reads TGTGCCAGCAGCCAGGAACAGGGCTGGGTTGGCCGTGGCTACACCTTC.

The chain carries TRBV2 and TRBJ1-5, with 9 nucleotides matching TRBD1. Trimming took 4 bases from V and 1 from J; bases not matched to a gene: 8. The germline gives CDR1 SNHLY, CDR2 FYNNEI. This CDR3 has 17 amino acids. The CDR3 is CASSVGTGRASNQPQHF. Written as DNA, the CDR3 is TGTGCCAGCAGTGTCGGGACAGGGCGGGCCAGCAATCAGCCCCAGCATTTT.

This chain joins TRBV9 and TRBJ2-7, with 8 bases fitting TRBD1. Losses at the gene ends were 0 bases for V and 4 bases for J; bases not matched to a gene: 6. Per the germline V gene, CDR1 is SGDLS and CDR2 is YYNGEE. The CDR3 runs to 15 residues. The CDR3 bases are TGTGCCAGCAGCGTAGCTAGCCAGGGGGCTTACGAGCAGTACTTC. Its translation: CASSVASQGAYEQYF.

This chain links TRBV5-1 with TRBJ2-2; TRBD2 might be the D (5 bases). This CDR3 is 15 amino acids long. The V end was cut by 4 bases, the J end by 4 bases, with 14 bases between. CDR1 is SGHRS, CDR2 YFSETQ, per germline. The CDR3 reads CASSQPGLPTGELFF. The CDR3, as DNA: TGCGCCAGCAGCCAACCCGGACTTCCCACCGGGGAGCTGTTTTTT.

This chain connects TRBV2 to TRBJ1-1, with a possible D match to TRBD1 (6 bases). CDR3 length equals 11 residues. Germline-derived CDR1 and CDR2 are SNHLY and FYNNEI. Trimming pared 5 bases from V and 8 bases from J, leaving 9 bases between. The CDR3 protein is CASSPDREAFF. CDR3 nucleotide sequence: TGTGCCAGCAGTCCTGACAGGGAAGCTTTCTTT.

V and J are TRBV5-1 and TRBJ2-1; the match to TRBD2 covers 13 bases. Germline V lookup: CDR1 SGHRS, CDR2 YFSETQ. CDR3 length: 17 residues. V was pared by 0 bases and J by 4 bases, with 4 bases of the junction left unmatched. The CDR3 spells CASSLGGTSGTYNEQFF. The CDR3, as DNA: TGCGCCAGCAGCTTGGGAGGGACTAGCGGGACTTACAATGAGCAGTTCTTC.

The rearrangement links TRBV5-1 to TRBJ1-1, with TRBD1 matching 10 bases. This CDR3 is built from 14 residues. Germline V gives CDR1 SGHRS, CDR2 YFSETQ. The trim removed 0 bases at V and 11 bases at J, leaving 7 bases unmatched. The CDR3 spells CASSLETGGELAFF. CDR3 nucleotides: TGCGCCAGCAGCTTGGAGACAGGGGGCGAACTGGCTTTCTTT.

This clone was seen only a few times. The gene calls are TRBV7-8 and TRBJ2-7, with D unresolved. Germline lookup yields CDR1 SGHVS and CDR2 FQNEAQ. Trimming pared 2 bases from V and 0 bases from J, leaving 5 bases between. The CDR3 has 13 residues. The CDR3 DNA is TGTGCCAGCAGCTTATACAGCTCCTACGAGCAGTACTTC. It translates to CASSLYSSYEQYF.

The rearrangement links TRBV19 to TRBJ2-5; 14 bases agree with TRBD2. CDR3 length: 18 residues. The J segment lost 2 bases and the V segment lost 5 bases, leaving 10 bases of the junction unmatched. Looked up from germline, CDR1 is LNHDA and CDR2 is SQIVND (reference sequence). Here the CDR3 DNA reads TGTGCCAGTAGTGCCAGGGCGGGGACTAGCGGGGGTCAAGAGACCCAGTACTTC. Translation: CASSARAGTSGGQETQYF.

This clone has just a few counts. V is TRBV7-2 and J is TRBJ1-6; D possibly corresponds to TRBD1 (5 bases). Germline V gives CDR1 SGHTA, CDR2 FQGNSA. Trimming took off 5 bases at V and 8 bases at J, with 19 bases between the two ends. CDR3 size: 16 residues. The CDR3 reads CASSQISGGTDSPLHF. The DNA for the CDR3 is TGTGCCAGCAGCCAGATAAGCGGAGGGACGGATTCACCCCTCCACTTT.

This chain connects TRBV9 to TRBJ2-6; the D is unclear. The CDR3 has 15 amino acids. CDR1 and CDR2 (germline): SGDLS, YYNGEE. Deletions cut 4 bases from V and 0 bases from J, with 8 bases between. The CDR3 region is CASSSRYSGANVLTF. The CDR3, as DNA: TGTGCCAGCAGCTCCCGTTACTCTGGGGCCAACGTCCTGACTTTC.

V and J are TRBV7-2 and TRBJ2-3; TRBD2 agrees at 8 bases. Trimming cost V 6 bases and J 1 base; bases outside gene matches: 6. This CDR3 is 15 amino acids long. Germline V gene data show CDR1 as SGHTA and CDR2 as FQGNSA. CDR3 DNA: TGTGCCAGCAGACCAAGCGGGGGACGCACAGATACGCAGTATTTT. This gives the protein CASRPSGGRTDTQYF.

A single count supports this clone. This rearrangement joins TRBV5-1 to TRBJ2-5; TRBD2 agrees at 11 bases. The CDR3 length is 14 residues. The germline V gene encodes CDR1 SGHRS and CDR2 YFSETQ. J lost 5 bases, V lost 4 bases, and 4 bases had no gene match. DNA for the CDR3: TGCGCCAGCAGCCTAGCGGGGGGACGGGAGACCCAGTACTTC. Its translation: CASSLAGGRETQYF.

V usage is TRBV5-1 and J usage is TRBJ2-3; 11 bases align to TRBD2. Trimming took 6 bases from V and 0 from J; bases not matched to a gene: 9. The germline CDR1 and CDR2 sequences are SGHRS and YFSETQ. The CDR3 consists of 17 residues. This chain's CDR3 is CASKSPSGGPSTDTQYF. CDR3 DNA sequence: TGCGCCAGCAAAAGTCCTAGCGGGGGGCCCAGCACAGATACGCAGTATTTT. The whole variable domain, filled in from reference TRBV5-1 and TRBJ2-3, reads KAGVTQTPRYLIKTRGQQVTLSCSPISGHRSVSWYQQTPGQGLQFLFEYFSETQRNKGNFPGRFSGRQFSNSRSEMNVSTLELGDSALYLCASKSPSGGPSTDTQYFGPGTRLTVL.

The chain links TRBV7-2 to TRBJ2-5; no reliable D call. In germline, CDR1 is SGHTA, CDR2 FQGNSA. The CDR3 length is 13 residues. V was pared by 5 bases and J by 7 bases, with 14 bases between. The CDR3 DNA reads TGTGCCAGCAGCCCCGACACCGGCCGGACCCAGTACTTC. Translating it yields CASSPDTGRTQYF.

This chain connects TRBV6-6 to TRBJ1-4; 10 bases line up with TRBD1. From germline, CDR1 is MNHNY and CDR2 SVGAGI (reference sequence). This CDR3 is built from 16 residues. The V segment lost 6 bases and the J segment 7 bases; nucleotides outside the gene matches: 11. The CDR3 sequence is CASSPFGQGGSEKLFF. The DNA of the CDR3 is TGTGCCAGCAGCCCTTTTGGACAGGGGGGGAGTGAAAAACTGTTTTTT.

The rearrangement uses TRBV6-5 and TRBJ1-2; the D gene is possibly TRBD1 (6 bases). Looked up from germline, CDR1 is MNHEY and CDR2 is SVGAGI. V shed 4 bases and J shed 7 bases, with 10 bases lying between them. The CDR3 length is 12 residues. CDR3: CASSSDRRGYTF. The CDR3 coding sequence is TGTGCCAGCAGTTCCGACAGGCGTGGCTACACCTTC.

The rearrangement uses TRBV27 and TRBJ2-7; TRBD2 agrees at 7 bases. Losses at the gene ends were 1 base for V and 2 bases for J; bases not matched to a gene: 5. This CDR3 has 15 amino acids. The V gene's germline CDR1 is MNHEY and CDR2 SMNVEV (reference sequence). The CDR3 nucleotides read TGTGCCAGCAGTTTATTGCGGGAGATGACCTACGAGCAGTACTTC. Encoded protein: CASSLLREMTYEQYF.

This clone was picked up one time. This chain links TRBV2 with TRBJ1-1, with TRBD1 matching 8 bases. The length of the CDR3 is 12 residues. Germline CDR1 SNHLY, CDR2 FYNNEI. Germline trimming cut 7 bases from V and 10 bases from J; bases unmatched to any gene: 8. The DNA for the CDR3 is TGTGCCAGCATTTGGGGACAGGAGGGAGCTTTCTTT. Its protein is CASIWGQEGAFF.

This rearrangement joins TRBV11-2 to TRBJ2-1; D not certain. This CDR3 has 14 residues. V lost 2 bases and J 7 bases, leaving 12 bases between the germline ends. The germline V gene encodes CDR1 SGHAT and CDR2 FQNNGV. The CDR3 reads CASSLRGSLNEQFF. CDR3 coding DNA: TGTGCCAGCAGCTTAAGAGGCAGTTTGAATGAGCAGTTCTTC.

The chain combines TRBV4-3 with TRBJ1-6; the match to TRBD1 covers 7 bases. J lost 0 bases, V lost 0 bases, and 8 bases had no gene match. Germline V gene sequence: CDR1 LGHNA, CDR2 YSLEER. The CDR3 totals 19 residues. The DNA of the CDR3 is TGCGCCAGCAGCCAAGATTTGATGGACAGGAGCTCCTATAATTCACCCCTCCACTTT. This encodes CASSQDLMDRSSYNSPLHF.

This chain joins TRBV6-5 and TRBJ1-6; 7 positions agree with TRBD1. The CDR3 runs to 15 residues. Germline CDR1 reads MNHEY; CDR2 reads SVGAGI. V shed 6 bases and J 5 bases; nucleotides not matched to a gene: 7. CDR3 in amino acids: CASRKGAQDNSPLHF. The CDR3 nucleotides are TGTGCCAGCAGGAAGGGGGCCCAGGATAATTCACCCCTCCACTTT.

This clone was seen more than once but under ten times. The J gene is TRBJ2-3, the V gene TRBV20-1, with D unclear. Trimming shortened V by 5 bases and J by 6 bases, and 9 bases separated the two germline ends. This CDR3 spans 11 amino acids. CDR1 is DFQATT and CDR2 is SNEGSKA in the germline V gene (reference sequence). The CDR3, as DNA: TGCAGTGCTGAGAACTGGGATACGCAGTATTTT. Protein: CSAENWDTQYF.